This T cell receptor beta chain was identified in a study of human T cells and chemical hapten exposure. Study information: Doses of diphenylcyclopropenone went to the patients' scalps weekly throughout the approximately 26-week study. Small volume differences among pooled libraries mainly caused per-sample TCR yield variation.

Study results and limitations: TCRs exceeding a frequency of 1 in 1000 stayed unchanged under DPC sensitization.

A single record per CDR3 protein comes from TCRdb applying MiXCR to the RACE reads. This table holds 60,000 to 70,000 distinct CDR3 sequences, approximately 11% found once. About this clonotype: What it binds is unknown.

Time point here: pre-sensitization, week 0. Treatment defined: therapeutic diphenylcyclopropenone sensitization with weekly scalp DPC. The clonotype was recovered from a woman between 45 and 65 years old with alopecia areata. Some clones in this sample may be carry-over from other donors' samples. The sequenced sample was whole blood, obtained in connection with sensitization to the hapten diphenylcyclopropenone (DPC).

As DNA, the CDR3 is TGTGCCAGCAGCTTTGGGCAGGGAAATGAAAAACTGTTTTTT. Its protein is CASSFGQGNEKLFF. This chain links TRBV7-8 with TRBJ1-4; the D gene is possibly TRBD1 (5 bases). The CDR3 extends over 14 amino acids. CDR1 and CDR2 (germline): SGHVS, FQNEAQ. V lost 3 bases and J 5 bases, leaving 10 bases between the germline ends. The full variable domain, in which reference TRBV7-8 and TRBJ1-4 provide the parts outside the CDR3, is GAGVSQSPRYKVAKRGQDVALRCDPISGHVSLFWYQQALGQGPEFLTYFQNEAQLDKSGLPSDRFFAERPEGSVSTLKIQRTQQEDSAVYLCASSFGQGNEKLFFGSGTQLSVL.